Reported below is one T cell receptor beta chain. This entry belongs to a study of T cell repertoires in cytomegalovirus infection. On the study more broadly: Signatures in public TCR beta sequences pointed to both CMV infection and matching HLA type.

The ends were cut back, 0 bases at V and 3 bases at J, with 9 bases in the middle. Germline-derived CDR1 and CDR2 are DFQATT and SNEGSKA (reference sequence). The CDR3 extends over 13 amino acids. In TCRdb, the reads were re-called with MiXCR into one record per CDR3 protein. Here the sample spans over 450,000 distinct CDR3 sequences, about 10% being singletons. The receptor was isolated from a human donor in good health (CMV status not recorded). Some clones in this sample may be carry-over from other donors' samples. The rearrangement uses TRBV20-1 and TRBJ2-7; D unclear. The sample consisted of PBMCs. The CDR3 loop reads CSARDLGGYEQYF. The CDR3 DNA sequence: TGCAGTGCTAGAGATCTGGGCGGCTACGAGCAGTACTTC.